This TCR beta chain comes out of a study of cytomegalovirus exposure and HLA in healthy donors. Study information: Later, an analysis reported that the roughly 120 validation repertoires had used the same platform as the approximately 630 first-cohort repertoires. Study-level points and caveats: Within the approximately 130 validation repertoires, first-cohort TCR clusters tended to co-occur, according to a later analysis. The study listed around 150 cytomegalovirus-associated TCR beta chains.

Germline loops: CDR1 SNHLY, CDR2 FYNNEI. The junction had 15 bases not matched to a gene; V was cut back by 6 bases and J by 2 bases. This CDR3 is 17 amino acids long. Sequencing used immunoSEQ multiplex PCR; TCRdb keeps in-frame clones, though not all of them. The sample records 150,000 to 200,000 clones, roughly 82% being singletons. As to this clone: Its specificity is unknown.

The sample comprised PBMCs. This chain joins TRBV2 and TRBJ2-7, with 8 nucleotides matching TRBD1. The clonotype was recovered from a woman in her late teens or twenties in good health and CMV-seronegative. In DNA form, the CDR3 reads TGTGCCAGCAGGACCGGGACAGGCGTTATGCTTACCTACGAGCAGTACTTC. This sequence encodes CASRTGTGVMLTYEQYF. The entire variable domain, with the rest obtained from reference TRBV2 and TRBJ2-7, is as follows: EPEVTQTPSHQVTQMGQEVILRCVPISNHLYFYWYRQILGQKVEFLVSFYNNEISEKSEIFDDQFSVERPDGSNFTLKIRSTKLEDSAMYFCASRTGTGVMLTYEQYFGPGTRLTVT.